The entry that follows covers one TCR beta chain sequence. The antigen is unknown. This record belongs to a study of cytomegalovirus exposure and HLA in healthy donors. Study-wide results and limits: Earlier analysis yielded a pattern in which most TCR beta V segments were productive about 90% or about 30% of the time. An analysis that was carried out later associated some 17,000 TCR beta sequences with HLA alleles at 0.05 false discovery rate. In vitro assays verified that a few CMV-associated chains recognized CMV antigens specifically.

The CDR3 contains 15 residues. CDR1 SNHLY and CDR2 FYNNEI come from the germline V gene. V shed 10 bases and J 1 base; nucleotides not matched to a gene: 10. PCR used 60 Vbeta primers and 13 Jbeta primers. Profiled with immunoSEQ multiplex PCR; TCRdb holds only in-frame clones, not every one. The sample shows under 250,000 clones, 80% to 90% of them seen only once. This clonotype originated in a girl aged 2-10 years in good health and CMV-seronegative. The chain combines TRBV2 with TRBJ2-3; 8 nucleotides match TRBD2. Material: PBMCs. The CDR3 nucleotides read TGTGCCACCGGGAGGAGGCGGGGGGGCACAGATACGCAGTATTTT. As protein: CATGRRRGGTDTQYF.